These 7 T cell receptor beta chains share one sample of origin, sequenced in a study of blood T cell repertoires in COVID-19. Sequencing was performed with immunoSEQ multiplex PCR; in TCRdb, only in-frame clones are kept and a portion is missing. The sample lists 43,000 or so clones; more than 90% were seen once. Sequences were obtained from peripheral blood. The receptors derive from a human donor in a cohort sampled during active COVID-19.

The chain is built from TRBV25-1 and TRBJ1-2; D ambiguous. The CDR3 length is 12 residues. The V gene's germline CDR1 is MGHDK and CDR2 SYGVNS. The V end was cut by 5 bases, the J end by 8 bases, with 12 bases between. CDR3 residues: CASSWGVEGYTF. For the CDR3, the DNA is TGTGCCAGCAGTTGGGGAGTTGAGGGCTACACCTTC.

The rearrangement joins TRBV5-1 to TRBJ1-6; tentative D call: TRBD1 (5 bases). There are 16 residues in the CDR3. CDR1 SGHRS and CDR2 YFSETQ come from the germline V gene. V was pared by 4 bases and J by 5 bases, with 16 bases between. The CDR3 bases are TGCGCCAGCAGCCAACAGCGACAGACAAATAATTCACCCCTCCACTTT. Protein sequence: CASSQQRQTNNSPLHF.

The chain joins TRBV2 to TRBJ2-3; 12 bases align to TRBD2. This CDR3 region has 19 residues. The germline CDR1 and CDR2 sequences are SNHLY and FYNNEI. The V segment lost 6 bases and the J segment 2 bases; nucleotides outside the gene matches: 15. CDR3 sequence: CASRPSGRAPKLYTDTQYF. CDR3 DNA sequence: TGTGCCAGCAGACCTAGCGGGAGGGCCCCAAAGCTTTACACAGATACGCAGTATTTT.

The rearrangement uses TRBV6-5 and TRBJ1-1, with TRBD1 matching over 9 bases. V shed 5 bases, J shed 6 bases, and the junction held 4 bases outside the gene matches. The CDR3 has 13 residues. Looked up from germline, CDR1 is MNHEY and CDR2 is SVGAGI. CDR3 in DNA: TGTGCCAGCAGTCGGACAGGGGCCGCTGAAGCTTTCTTT. Translated, it gives CASSRTGAAEAFF.

This chain joins TRBV24-1 and TRBJ2-2; weak D call: TRBD1 (7 bases). Germline V gives CDR1 KGHDR, CDR2 SFDVKD. This CDR3 is 19 amino acids long. V was cut by 5 bases and J by 0 bases, with 21 bases left in between. CDR3 in amino acids: CATSGYPSGGGSNTGELFF. CDR3 DNA sequence: TGTGCCACCAGTGGATATCCCTCCGGAGGGGGCTCGAACACCGGGGAGCTGTTTTTT.

The genes are TRBV15 and TRBJ2-3; TRBD2 is a possible D gene (6 bases). The CDR3 contains 14 residues. Germline CDR1 and CDR2: LNHNV and YYDKDF (reference sequence). V lost 0 bases and J lost 10, with 14 bases in between. The CDR3 is CATSRDRRTNSQYF. The CDR3 DNA reads as TGTGCCACCAGCAGAGATAGAAGGACTAACTCGCAGTATTTT.

The rearrangement links TRBV30 to TRBJ1-1; D gene ambiguous. The germline CDR1 and CDR2 sequences are GTSNPN and SVGIG (reference sequence). This CDR3 contains 16 residues. Trimming left V 0 bases short and J 1 base short, with 15 bases between. CDR3 amino acids: CAWSVAVEVRNTEAFF. In DNA form, the CDR3 reads TGTGCCTGGAGTGTCGCAGTCGAAGTAAGGAACACTGAAGCTTTCTTT.